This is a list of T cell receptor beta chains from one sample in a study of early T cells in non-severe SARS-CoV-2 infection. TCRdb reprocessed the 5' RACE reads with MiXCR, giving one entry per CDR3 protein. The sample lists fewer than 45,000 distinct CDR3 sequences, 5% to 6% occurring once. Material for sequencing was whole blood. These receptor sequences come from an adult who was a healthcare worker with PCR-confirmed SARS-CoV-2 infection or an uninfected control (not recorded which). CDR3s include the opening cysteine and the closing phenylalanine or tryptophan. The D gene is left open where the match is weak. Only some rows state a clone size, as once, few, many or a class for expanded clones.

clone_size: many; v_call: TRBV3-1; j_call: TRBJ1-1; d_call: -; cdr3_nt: TGTGCCAGCAGCCTGCTCGGTGAAGCTTTCTTT; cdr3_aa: CASSLLGEAFF
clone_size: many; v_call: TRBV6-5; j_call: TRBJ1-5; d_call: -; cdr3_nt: TGTGCCAGCAGTTATAAGAAGGGCAATCAGCCCCAGCATTTT; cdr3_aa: CASSYKKGNQPQHF
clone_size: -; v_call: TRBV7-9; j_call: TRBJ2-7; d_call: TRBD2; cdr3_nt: TGTGCCAGCAGCTTAGTGGCTAGCGGAGACCACGAGCAGTACTTC; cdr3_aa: CASSLVASGDHEQYF
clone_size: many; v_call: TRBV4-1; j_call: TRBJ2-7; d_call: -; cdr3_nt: TGCGCCAGCAGCCGGTCCATGGTGTACGAGCAGTACTTC; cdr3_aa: CASSRSMVYEQYF
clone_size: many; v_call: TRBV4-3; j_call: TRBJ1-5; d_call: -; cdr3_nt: TGCGCCAGCAGCCAAGATCCGGGGCAGCCCCAGCATTTT; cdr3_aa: CASSQDPGQPQHF
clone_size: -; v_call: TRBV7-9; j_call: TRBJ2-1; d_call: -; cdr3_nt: TGTGCCAGCACCGGCCAAAACTCCTACAATGAGCAGTTCTTC; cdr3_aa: CASTGQNSYNEQFF
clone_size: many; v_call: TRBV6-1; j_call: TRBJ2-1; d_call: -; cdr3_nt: TGTGCCAGCAGTGTCTTCTATGAGCAGTTCTTC; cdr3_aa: CASSVFYEQFF
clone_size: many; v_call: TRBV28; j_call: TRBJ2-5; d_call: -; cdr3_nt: TGTGCCGTCGAGAGGGGGATCGCCCAGTACTTC; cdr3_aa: CAVERGIAQYF
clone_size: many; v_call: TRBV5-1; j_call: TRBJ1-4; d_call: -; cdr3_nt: TGCGCCAGCAGCTCGGGGTTCGAGAATGAAAAACTGTTTTTT; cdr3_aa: CASSSGFENEKLFF
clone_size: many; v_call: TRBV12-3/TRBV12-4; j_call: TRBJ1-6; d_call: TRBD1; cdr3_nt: TGTGCCAGCAGCGCGACAGGGGTCGGTTCACCCCTCCACTTT; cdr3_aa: CASSATGVGSPLHF
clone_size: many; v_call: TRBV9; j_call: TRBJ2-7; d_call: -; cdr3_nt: TGTGCCAGCAGCGGACTAAGCTCCTACGAGCAGTACTTC; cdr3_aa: CASSGLSSYEQYF
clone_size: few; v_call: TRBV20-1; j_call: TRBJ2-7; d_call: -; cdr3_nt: TGCAGTGCTAGGTTAGGCTACGAGCAGTACTTC; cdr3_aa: CSARLGYEQYF
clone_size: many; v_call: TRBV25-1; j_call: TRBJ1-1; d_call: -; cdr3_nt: TGTGCCAGCAGAGCCTGGGGGGTCACTGAAGCTTTCTTT; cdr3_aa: CASRAWGVTEAFF
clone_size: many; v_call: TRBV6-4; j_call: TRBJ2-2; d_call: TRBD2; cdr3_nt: TGTGCCAGCAGTATCGGGACTAGCGGGAACACCGGGGAGCTGTTTTTT; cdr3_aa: CASSIGTSGNTGELFF
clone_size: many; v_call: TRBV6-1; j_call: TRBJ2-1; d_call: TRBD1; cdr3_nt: TGTGCCAGCAGATCCCAGGGGGCGGGGTACAATGAGCAGTTCTTC; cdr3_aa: CASRSQGAGYNEQFF
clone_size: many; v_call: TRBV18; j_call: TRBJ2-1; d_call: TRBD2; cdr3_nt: TGTGCCAGCTCACCTGCTAGCGGGGGGGCCCTAAGCTCCTACAATGAGCAGTTCTTC; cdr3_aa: CASSPASGGALSSYNEQFF
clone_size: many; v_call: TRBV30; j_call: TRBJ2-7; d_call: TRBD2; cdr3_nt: TGTGCCTGGAGTTTTTGGGGCCACGGGAGGGGGGACGAGCAGTACTTC; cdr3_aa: CAWSFWGHGRGDEQYF
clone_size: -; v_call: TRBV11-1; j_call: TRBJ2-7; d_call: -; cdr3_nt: TGTGCCAGCAGTTTCTCGGACGGGTCCTACGAGCAGTACTTC; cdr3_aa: CASSFSDGSYEQYF
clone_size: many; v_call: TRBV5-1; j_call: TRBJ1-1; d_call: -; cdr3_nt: TGCGCCAGCAGCTTGTGGACGGGTAGGGACACTGAAGCTTTCTTT; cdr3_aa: CASSLWTGRDTEAFF
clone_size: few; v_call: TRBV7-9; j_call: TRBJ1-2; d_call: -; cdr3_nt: TGTGCCAGCAGCTTAGCGACTCCGACAGTCTATGGCTACACCTTC; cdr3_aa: CASSLATPTVYGYTF
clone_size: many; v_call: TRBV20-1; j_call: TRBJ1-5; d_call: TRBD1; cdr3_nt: TGCAGTGCTCGGCAAGACAGGGGAGGCAATCAGCCCCAGCATTTT; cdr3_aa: CSARQDRGGNQPQHF
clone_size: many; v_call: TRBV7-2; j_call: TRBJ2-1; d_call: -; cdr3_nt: TGTGCCAGCAGCTTGTCTATGAGAGCCGGGGACGAGCAGTTCTTC; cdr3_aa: CASSLSMRAGDEQFF